These T cell receptor beta chains were read from a single sample in a study of T cell repertoires in cytomegalovirus infection. These receptors lack a known antigen. TCRdb recomputed calls from the reads with MiXCR, one row per CDR3 protein. The repertoire includes under 200,000 distinct CDR3 sequences, about 20% of them detected once, and 25% sits in the top ten. This material consisted of CD8+ T cells from cultured PBMCs, taken from culture after CMV antigen stimulation. The receptors shown here come from a human donor in good health (CMV status not recorded). Some clones in this sample may be carry-over from other donors' samples. Both conserved end residues are part of each CDR3. A D gene is named only where the DNA matches it firmly. Size values are once, few and many counts, or a class for expanded clones, and some rows have none.

J gene: TRBJ2-1
D gene: .
V gene: TRBV7-9
clone size: .
CDR3 protein: CASSSSVFSYNEQFF
CDR3 DNA: TGTGCCAGCAGTTCGTCGGTGTTCTCCTACAATGAGCAGTTCTTC

J gene: TRBJ2-7
D gene: .
V gene: TRBV7-6
clone size: .
CDR3 protein: CASSSTGPEQYF
CDR3 DNA: TGTGCCAGCAGCTCCACAGGGCCCGAGCAGTACTTC

J gene: TRBJ1-1
D gene: .
V gene: TRBV5-6
clone size: .
CDR3 protein: CASSLGGEFTEAFF
CDR3 DNA: TGTGCCAGCAGCTTGGGAGGGGAGTTCACTGAAGCTTTCTTT

J gene: TRBJ1-1
D gene: TRBD1
V gene: TRBV7-6
clone size: few
CDR3 protein: CASSRSPGQENTEAFF
CDR3 DNA: TGTGCCAGCAGTCGGTCTCCGGGACAGGAGAACACTGAAGCTTTCTTT

J gene: TRBJ1-3
D gene: TRBD1
V gene: TRBV29-1
clone size: .
CDR3 protein: CSVAGTGTGNTIYF
CDR3 DNA: TGCAGCGTCGCCGGGACAGGGACTGGAAACACCATATATTTT

J gene: TRBJ2-3
D gene: .
V gene: TRBV7-2
clone size: few
CDR3 protein: CASSLRRGGGTDTQYF
CDR3 DNA: TGTGCCAGCAGCCTCCGTAGGGGGGGGGGCACAGATACGCAGTATTTT

J gene: TRBJ2-3
D gene: .
V gene: TRBV7-9
clone size: few
CDR3 protein: CASRGGGIDTQYF
CDR3 DNA: TGTGCCTCCAGGGGAGGGGGAATAGATACGCAGTATTTT

J gene: TRBJ2-3
D gene: TRBD2
V gene: TRBV4-1
clone size: .
CDR3 protein: CASSQDRLAGGSTDTQYF
CDR3 DNA: TGCGCCAGCAGCCAAGATCGGCTAGCGGGGGGTAGCACAGATACGCAGTATTTT

J gene: TRBJ1-2
D gene: .
V gene: TRBV7-2
clone size: .
CDR3 protein: CASLGDWDGYTF
CDR3 DNA: TGTGCCAGCTTGGGGGACTGGGATGGCTACACCTTC

J gene: TRBJ2-3
D gene: TRBD1
V gene: TRBV4-3
clone size: .
CDR3 protein: CASSHFLGTGASTDTQYF
CDR3 DNA: TGCGCCAGCAGCCATTTCCTCGGGACAGGGGCGAGTACAGATACGCAGTATTTT

J gene: TRBJ2-5
D gene: .
V gene: TRBV6-2/TRBV6-3
clone size: .
CDR3 protein: CASSIRRGEETQYF
CDR3 DNA: TGTGCCAGCAGTATCCGGCGGGGTGAAGAGACCCAGTACTTC

J gene: TRBJ2-1
D gene: TRBD2
V gene: TRBV12-3/TRBV12-4
clone size: few
CDR3 protein: CASSFSGVSGGAQNNEQFF
CDR3 DNA: TGTGCCAGCAGTTTTAGCGGAGTTAGCGGGGGGGCGCAAAACAATGAGCAGTTCTTC

J gene: TRBJ2-1
D gene: TRBD2
V gene: TRBV6-1
clone size: few
CDR3 protein: CASSEPSRTSGGDNEQFF
CDR3 DNA: TGTGCCAGCAGTGAACCATCACGGACTAGCGGGGGGGACAATGAGCAGTTCTTC

J gene: TRBJ2-7
D gene: TRBD1
V gene: TRBV2
clone size: .
CDR3 protein: CASSDRVYEQYF
CDR3 DNA: TGTGCCAGCTCCGACAGGGTATACGAGCAGTACTTC

J gene: TRBJ1-5
D gene: .
V gene: TRBV7-8
clone size: many
CDR3 protein: CASSPMGSLNQPQHF
CDR3 DNA: TGTGCCAGCAGCCCCATGGGGAGTCTCAATCAGCCCCAGCATTTT

J gene: TRBJ1-4
D gene: .
V gene: TRBV7-2
clone size: few
CDR3 protein: CASSLTPGLLEKLFF
CDR3 DNA: TGTGCCAGCAGCTTAACTCCGGGGCTACTTGAAAAACTGTTTTTT

J gene: TRBJ1-2
D gene: .
V gene: TRBV7-2
clone size: many
CDR3 protein: CASSLEGGTYGYTF
CDR3 DNA: TGTGCCAGCAGCTTAGAGGGCGGCACCTATGGCTACACCTTC

J gene: TRBJ1-1
D gene: TRBD1
V gene: TRBV7-2
clone size: few
CDR3 protein: CASRYYRDSDTEAFF
CDR3 DNA: TGTGCCAGCAGATATTACCGGGACAGCGACACTGAAGCTTTCTTT

J gene: TRBJ1-3
D gene: .
V gene: TRBV7-9
clone size: .
CDR3 protein: CASSLVQEAGNTIYF
CDR3 DNA: TGTGCCAGCAGCTTAGTACAAGAGGCCGGAAACACCATATATTTT

J gene: TRBJ2-6
D gene: .
V gene: TRBV12-3/TRBV12-4
clone size: .
CDR3 protein: CASSPLGANVLTF
CDR3 DNA: TGTGCCAGCAGTCCCCTGGGGGCCAACGTCCTGACTTTC

J gene: TRBJ1-6
D gene: .
V gene: TRBV6-6
clone size: once
CDR3 protein: CASSPGGNSPLHF
CDR3 DNA: TGTGCCAGCAGTCCTGGGGGGAATTCACCCCTCCACTTT

J gene: TRBJ2-3
D gene: TRBD1
V gene: TRBV6-2/TRBV6-3
clone size: .
CDR3 protein: CASSSPGQAAQNTQYF
CDR3 DNA: TGTGCCAGCAGTTCTCCAGGACAGGCCGCCCAAAATACGCAGTATTTT

J gene: TRBJ2-1
D gene: .
V gene: TRBV7-2
clone size: few
CDR3 protein: CASSRTINEQFF
CDR3 DNA: TGTGCCAGCAGTCGCACAATCAATGAGCAGTTCTTC

J gene: TRBJ2-2
D gene: .
V gene: TRBV7-7
clone size: .
CDR3 protein: CASSLRTPSANTGELFF
CDR3 DNA: TGTGCTAGCAGCTTAAGGACACCCTCGGCGAACACCGGGGAGCTGTTTTTT

J gene: TRBJ1-6
D gene: .
V gene: TRBV27
clone size: few
CDR3 protein: CASSLSPGYNSPLHF
CDR3 DNA: TGTGCCAGCAGTTTATCACCGGGGTACAATTCACCCCTCCACTTT

J gene: TRBJ2-5
D gene: TRBD2
V gene: TRBV7-9
clone size: .
CDR3 protein: CTSSSRELSGVYF
CDR3 DNA: TGTACCAGCAGCTCGCGGGAGTTGTCGGGAGTCTACTTC

J gene: TRBJ2-7
D gene: TRBD1
V gene: TRBV7-8
clone size: .
CDR3 protein: CASSLAGTASYEQYF
CDR3 DNA: TGTGCCAGCAGCTTAGCCGGGACAGCCTCCTACGAGCAGTACTTC

J gene: TRBJ1-1
D gene: TRBD1
V gene: TRBV12-5
clone size: .
CDR3 protein: CASGLVQGTEAFF
CDR3 DNA: TGTGCTAGTGGTTTGGTACAGGGGACTGAAGCTTTCTTT

J gene: TRBJ2-2
D gene: .
V gene: TRBV12-3/TRBV12-4
clone size: .
CDR3 protein: CASSLADFPGELFF
CDR3 DNA: TGTGCCAGCAGTTTAGCGGACTTCCCCGGGGAGCTGTTTTTT

J gene: TRBJ2-7
D gene: TRBD2
V gene: TRBV20-1
clone size: .
CDR3 protein: CSASSRGGASYEQYF
CDR3 DNA: TGCAGTGCTAGCTCTCGGGGGGGCGCAAGCTACGAGCAGTACTTC

J gene: TRBJ2-5
D gene: .
V gene: TRBV7-8
clone size: few
CDR3 protein: CASSLARTQETQYF
CDR3 DNA: TGTGCCAGCAGCTTGGCCAGGACCCAAGAGACCCAGTACTTC

J gene: TRBJ2-1
D gene: TRBD2
V gene: TRBV7-2
clone size: .
CDR3 protein: CASSLGAGGFYNEQFF
CDR3 DNA: TGTGCCAGCAGCTTAGGAGCGGGGGGCTTCTACAATGAGCAGTTCTTC

J gene: TRBJ2-3
D gene: TRBD1
V gene: TRBV27
clone size: .
CDR3 protein: CASRRTGTAGTDTQYF
CDR3 DNA: TGTGCCAGCAGAAGGACAGGGACTGCGGGGACAGATACGCAGTATTTT

J gene: TRBJ1-4
D gene: .
V gene: TRBV27
clone size: .
CDR3 protein: CASSLSSGREKLFF
CDR3 DNA: TGTGCCAGCAGTTTATCGTCGGGGCGGGAAAAACTGTTTTTT

J gene: TRBJ2-7
D gene: .
V gene: TRBV12-3/TRBV12-4
clone size: .
CDR3 protein: CASSLGSIYEQYF
CDR3 DNA: TGTGCCAGCAGTTTGGGGTCGATCTACGAGCAGTACTTC

J gene: TRBJ1-1
D gene: .
V gene: TRBV6-2/TRBV6-3
clone size: .
CDR3 protein: CASSEGAEAFF
CDR3 DNA: TGTGCCAGCAGTGAAGGGGCGGAGGCTTTCTTC

J gene: TRBJ2-1
D gene: .
V gene: TRBV12-3/TRBV12-4
clone size: few
CDR3 protein: CASTTRGLIYNEQFF
CDR3 DNA: TGTGCCAGCACCACCCGGGGACTCATCTACAATGAGCAGTTCTTC

J gene: TRBJ2-2
D gene: .
V gene: TRBV29-1
clone size: few
CDR3 protein: CSGWGAGELFF
CDR3 DNA: TGCAGCGGATGGGGGGCCGGGGAGCTGTTTTTT

J gene: TRBJ1-2
D gene: TRBD1
V gene: TRBV19
clone size: .
CDR3 protein: CASSIVFQDRVGYTF
CDR3 DNA: TGTGCCAGTAGTATAGTGTTCCAGGACAGGGTCGGCTACACCTTC

J gene: TRBJ2-3
D gene: .
V gene: TRBV7-8
clone size: .
CDR3 protein: CASSPYTLPSTDTQYF
CDR3 DNA: TGTGCCAGCAGCCCATACACCTTGCCAAGCACAGATACGCAGTATTTT

J gene: TRBJ1-2
D gene: TRBD1
V gene: TRBV7-6
clone size: .
CDR3 protein: CASSLGQGASGYTF
CDR3 DNA: TGTGCCAGCAGCCTGGGACAGGGGGCGAGTGGCTACACCTTC

J gene: TRBJ2-3
D gene: TRBD2
V gene: TRBV7-2
clone size: .
CDR3 protein: CASSYSTSLTDTQYF
CDR3 DNA: TGTGCCAGCAGCTATTCGACTAGCCTGACAGATACGCAGTATTTT

J gene: TRBJ2-2
D gene: .
V gene: TRBV7-9
clone size: .
CDR3 protein: CASSTRRGYTGELFF
CDR3 DNA: TGTGCCAGCAGCACGAGGAGAGGGTACACCGGGGAGCTGTTTTTT

J gene: TRBJ2-1
D gene: TRBD1
V gene: TRBV15
clone size: few
CDR3 protein: CATSGNRGSEQFF
CDR3 DNA: TGTGCCACCAGCGGGAACAGGGGGAGTGAGCAGTTCTTC

J gene: TRBJ2-3
D gene: .
V gene: TRBV7-8
clone size: .
CDR3 protein: CASSWTAGEDTQYF
CDR3 DNA: TGTGCCAGCAGCTGGACGGCAGGGGAAGATACGCAGTATTTT